This T cell receptor beta chain was found in a study of relationships among human T cell subsets. Findings of the study overall: Many CDR3s were shared across Th1, Th2 and regulatory subsets. Over 60% of CD8+ cytotoxic sequences came from clones with over 100 reads. The seven subsets showed no significant differences in gene usage or CDR3 length.

Trimming cost V 3 bases and J 2 bases; bases outside gene matches: 6. The CDR3 is made up of 16 amino acids. Germline CDR1 reads MNHEY; CDR2 reads SMNVEV (reference sequence). Semiquantitative ARM-PCR amplified T cell receptor alpha and beta CDR3 regions from mRNA. Tagged nested gene-specific primers were used first, then communal superprimers amplified exponentially. TCRdb called the multiplex PCR reads again in MiXCR, with one record for every CDR3 protein. Of 16,000 or so distinct CDR3 sequences in the sample, about 60% were seen once. Concerning this clonotype: The antigen remains undetermined.

The rearrangement uses TRBV27 and TRBJ1-1, with TRBD1 matching 10 bases. The sample taken for sequencing was total T cells sorted from blood. This receptor was obtained from a man in his forties in good health. The CDR3 reads CASSFRQGASNTEAFF. The CDR3 nucleotides are TGTGCCAGCAGTTTCCGACAGGGGGCTTCAAACACTGAAGCTTTCTTT.